This entry features one T cell receptor beta chain sequence. Germline CDR1 reads MNHEY; CDR2 reads SMNVEV (reference sequence). The CDR3 runs 15 residues. V shed 2 bases, J shed 3 bases, and the junction held 3 bases outside the gene matches. Per the original methods: Researchers report that nucleated cell counts were estimated from reference gene primer amplification. Libraries were prepared by immunoSEQ multiplex PCR; TCRdb keeps only in-frame clonotypes and omits some of them. V and J calls and clone size are given by that table; D and trimming were obtained from the DNA. The table shows about 230,000 clones, with roughly 91% occurring only once. This specimen belongs to a study of blood T cell repertoires in COVID-19. Study details: From the United States, Italy and Spain came samples of acute and convalescent COVID-19. Sample material is recorded as cDNA or gDNA derived from T cells, B-cell-depleted T cells, or PBMCs.

Those enrolled, adults aged roughly 18 to 100 years, came from about 24 US areas. The chain has TRBV27 and TRBJ2-7; TRBD2 matches at 11 bases. The source is a woman aged 30 to 39 with acute COVID-19. The sequenced material came from PBMCs or T cells enriched from blood (not recorded which). CDR3 coding DNA: TGTGCCAGCAGTTTACTAGCGGGGGGTTACTACGAGCAGTACTTC. Translating gives CASSLLAGGYYEQYF.